The clone carrying this TCR beta chain occurred a few times. TCRdb independently ran MiXCR on the 5' RACE reads; one entry per CDR3 protein. This table has about 200,000 distinct CDR3 sequences, more than 8% appearing once. This record belongs to a study of T-cell memory formation after mild COVID-19. Per the germline V gene, CDR1 is SGHTA and CDR2 is FQGTGA. The CDR3 is 13 residues long. V lost 5 bases to trimming and J lost 0 bases, with 8 bases between them. The V gene is TRBV7-3, the J gene TRBJ2-7; D gene ambiguous. This receptor was obtained from a man in his late teens or twenties who had mild COVID-19 (a few samples of this study predate the infection). Cell type and time point are not known. The sample consisted of PBMCs or a T cell subset sorted from them (not recorded which). The CDR3 DNA reads as TGTGCCAGCAGCCGCGGCCACTCCTACGAGCAGTACTTC. Its protein product is CASSRGHSYEQYF.